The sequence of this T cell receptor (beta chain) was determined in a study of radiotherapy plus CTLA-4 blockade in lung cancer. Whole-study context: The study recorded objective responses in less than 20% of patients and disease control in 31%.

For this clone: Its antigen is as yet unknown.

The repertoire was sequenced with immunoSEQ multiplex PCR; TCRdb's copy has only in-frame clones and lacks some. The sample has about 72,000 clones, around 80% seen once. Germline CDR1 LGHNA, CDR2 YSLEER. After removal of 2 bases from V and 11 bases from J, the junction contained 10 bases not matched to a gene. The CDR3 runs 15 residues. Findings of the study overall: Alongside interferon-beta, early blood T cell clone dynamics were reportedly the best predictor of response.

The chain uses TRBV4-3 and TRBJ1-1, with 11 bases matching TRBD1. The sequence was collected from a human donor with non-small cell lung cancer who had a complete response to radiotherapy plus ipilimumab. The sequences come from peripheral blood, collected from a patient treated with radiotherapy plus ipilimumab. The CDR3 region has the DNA TGCGCCAGCAGCCAACCAGGGACAGGGGGTAGTGGTGCTTTCTTT. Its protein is CASSQPGTGGSGAFF.